The clone carrying this T cell receptor (beta chain) was recorded at least ten times. Antigen: not known. Unique molecular identifiers were incorporated when the TCRbeta library was constructed. TCRdb reanalysed the PCR reads using MiXCR and keeps one entry per CDR3 protein. This repertoire shows around 670,000 distinct CDR3 sequences, about an eighth found once; its top ten account for roughly 0.77%. This entry belongs to a study of T-cell reconstitution after alpha-beta-depleted transplantation in children. The CDR3 loop spans 13 amino acids. V was pared by 1 base and J by 5 bases, with 3 bases of the junction left unmatched. CDR1 is DFQATT, CDR2 SNEGSKA, per germline (reference sequence). Study results and caveats: Some patients owed their high day-60 TCRbeta diversity to surviving recipient T cells and thymic progenitors. Expanded graft clones, several hundred of them, were reportedly the source of alpha-beta T cells about two months after transplant.

This receptor was obtained from a girl aged 2 to 9 with congenital amegakaryocytic thrombocytopenia, due to receive a stem cell transplant. The source was PBMCs, collected before TCRalphabeta/CD19-depleted stem cell transplant. This chain links TRBV20-1 with TRBJ2-7, with 9 bases lining up with TRBD2. CDR3 coding DNA: TGCAGTGCTAGAGTAGCGGGAGTCGACGAGCAGTACTTC. Its protein is CSARVAGVDEQYF.